These T cell receptor beta chains were read from a single sample in a study of control samples from healthy donors and cancer patients. Sequenced by immunoSEQ multiplex PCR; TCRdb stores in-frame clones only, minus some. The sample has 390,000 or so clones, about 93% seen once. Sequencing input: PBMCs. The receptors were sampled from a man in his forties with head and neck cancer. Both conserved end residues are part of each CDR3. The D gene is left open where the match is weak. Size tells how often a clone was seen (once, few, many) or the class of an expanded clone, and some rows leave it out.

d_gene: -; abundance: -; j_gene: TRBJ1-5; v_gene: TRBV30; CDR3aa: CAWSGMGLSNQPQHF; CDR3nt: TGTGCCTGGAGTGGTATGGGGCTCAGCAATCAGCCCCAGCATTTT
d_gene: TRBD2; abundance: -; j_gene: TRBJ2-4; v_gene: TRBV19; CDR3aa: CASSIEEAGGRSNIQYF; CDR3nt: TGTGCCAGTAGTATAGAGGAAGCGGGAGGGCGAAGTAACATTCAGTACTTC
d_gene: -; abundance: few; j_gene: TRBJ2-7; v_gene: TRBV5-1; CDR3aa: CASSLTGTTYEQYF; CDR3nt: TGCGCCAGCAGCCTCACCGGGACAACCTACGAGCAGTACTTC
d_gene: -; abundance: -; j_gene: TRBJ2-5; v_gene: TRBV2; CDR3aa: CASIPGRETQYF; CDR3nt: TGTGCCAGCATCCCGGGGAGGGAGACCCAGTACTTC
d_gene: TRBD1; abundance: -; j_gene: TRBJ2-3; v_gene: TRBV6-1; CDR3aa: CASSDRGHADTQYF; CDR3nt: TGTGCCAGCAGTGACAGGGGGCACGCAGATACGCAGTATTTT
d_gene: -; abundance: -; j_gene: TRBJ1-4; v_gene: TRBV2; CDR3aa: CASKTGREKLFF; CDR3nt: TGTGCCAGCAAAACAGGGCGGGAAAAACTGTTTTTT
d_gene: -; abundance: once; j_gene: TRBJ1-6; v_gene: TRBV6-5; CDR3aa: CASSSAAHNSPLHF; CDR3nt: TGTGCCAGCAGTTCGGCAGCCCATAATTCACCCCTCCACTTT
d_gene: TRBD2; abundance: -; j_gene: TRBJ2-3; v_gene: TRBV7-9; CDR3aa: CASSPTGRGGDTQYF; CDR3nt: TGTGCCAGCAGCCCAACCGGGAGGGGGGGAGATACGCAGTATTTT
d_gene: TRBD1; abundance: -; j_gene: TRBJ2-2; v_gene: TRBV6-5; CDR3aa: CASSLGQGGTGELFF; CDR3nt: TGTGCCAGCAGCTTAGGACAGGGCGGGACCGGGGAGCTGTTTTTT
d_gene: -; abundance: -; j_gene: TRBJ2-6; v_gene: TRBV9; CDR3aa: CASSPQGGPSGANVLTF; CDR3nt: TGTGCCAGCAGCCCCCAGGGGGGGCCTTCTGGGGCCAACGTCCTGACTTTC
d_gene: -; abundance: -; j_gene: TRBJ2-3; v_gene: TRBV5-4; CDR3aa: CASSLDVTDTQYF; CDR3nt: TGTGCCAGCAGCTTGGACGTCACAGATACGCAGTATTTT
d_gene: -; abundance: -; j_gene: TRBJ1-2; v_gene: TRBV28; CDR3aa: CASSLQPTQGTGGTF; CDR3nt: TGTGCCAGCAGTTTACAGCCGACGCAGGGTACGGGAGGAACCTTC
d_gene: -; abundance: -; j_gene: TRBJ1-4; v_gene: TRBV19; CDR3aa: CASSIVGGEEKLFF; CDR3nt: TGTGCCAGTAGTATAGTTGGAGGGGAAGAAAAACTGTTTTTT
d_gene: TRBD1; abundance: -; j_gene: TRBJ2-7; v_gene: TRBV18; CDR3aa: CASSPDRVSNEQYF; CDR3nt: TGTGCCAGCTCACCAGACAGGGTTTCAAACGAGCAGTACTTC
d_gene: TRBD1; abundance: -; j_gene: TRBJ1-3; v_gene: TRBV19; CDR3aa: CASSRQGPSGNTIYF; CDR3nt: TGTGCCAGTAGTCGACAGGGACCCTCTGGAAACACCATATATTTT
d_gene: TRBD2; abundance: -; j_gene: TRBJ2-7; v_gene: TRBV4-2; CDR3aa: CASSQEGGFASGAYEQYF; CDR3nt: TGTGCCAGCAGCCAAGAGGGGGGCTTCGCTAGCGGGGCCTACGAGCAGTACTTC
d_gene: -; abundance: -; j_gene: TRBJ2-3; v_gene: TRBV27; CDR3aa: CASSLGDTQYF; CDR3nt: TGTGCCAGCAGTTTGGGAGATACGCAGTATTTT
d_gene: -; abundance: -; j_gene: TRBJ2-3; v_gene: TRBV27; CDR3aa: CASSLGGVTDTQYF; CDR3nt: TGTGCCAGCAGTTTGGGGGGAGTCACAGATACGCAGTATTTT
d_gene: TRBD2; abundance: -; j_gene: TRBJ2-7; v_gene: TRBV9; CDR3aa: CASSVSGGLASEQYF; CDR3nt: TGTGCCAGCAGCGTGTCCGGAGGACTAGCGTCCGAGCAGTACTTC
d_gene: TRBD2; abundance: -; j_gene: TRBJ2-3; v_gene: TRBV15; CDR3aa: CATSRIAGADTQYF; CDR3nt: TGTGCCACCAGCAGAATAGCGGGGGCAGATACGCAGTATTTT
d_gene: -; abundance: -; j_gene: TRBJ2-3; v_gene: TRBV10-2; CDR3aa: CASSELAGLTDTQYF; CDR3nt: TGCGCCAGCAGTGAATTAGCAGGACTCACAGATACGCAGTATTTT
d_gene: TRBD1; abundance: -; j_gene: TRBJ1-4; v_gene: TRBV18; CDR3aa: CASSPATSRQGNEKLFF; CDR3nt: TGTGCCAGCTCACCGGCCACAAGCCGACAGGGTAATGAAAAACTGTTTTTT
d_gene: -; abundance: -; j_gene: TRBJ2-1; v_gene: TRBV20-1; CDR3aa: CSARFDEQFF; CDR3nt: TGCAGTGCTAGATTCGATGAGCAGTTCTTC
d_gene: -; abundance: -; j_gene: TRBJ2-4; v_gene: TRBV6-2/TRBV6-3; CDR3aa: CASSYSLQAKNIQYF; CDR3nt: TGTGCCAGCAGTTACTCGTTACAAGCCAAAAACATTCAGTACTTC
d_gene: -; abundance: -; j_gene: TRBJ2-7; v_gene: TRBV7-2; CDR3aa: CASSPEGPQYF; CDR3nt: TGTGCCAGCAGCCCCGAGGGGCCGCAGTACTTC
d_gene: TRBD1; abundance: -; j_gene: TRBJ1-3; v_gene: TRBV11-2; CDR3aa: CASSSFRDSGNTIYF; CDR3nt: TGTGCCAGCAGCTCTTTCCGGGACAGTGGAAACACCATATATTTT